These T cell receptor beta chains were read from a single sample in a study of technical replicates of blood from a handful of donors. Profiled with immunoSEQ multiplex PCR; TCRdb holds only in-frame clones, not every one. The sample lists around 80,000 clones, roughly 98% occurring once. The sequenced material came from T cells isolated from PBMCs. Source of these receptors: a human donor in good health. Each CDR3 is given with its conserved first and last residue. The order of the fields is clone size, D gene, V gene, J gene, CDR3 DNA, CDR3 protein. The D gene is left open where the match is weak. Not every row has a clone size; where given, it reads once, few, many or a size class.

size: once; D: .; V: TRBV4-3; J: TRBJ1-4; DNA: TGCGCCAGCAGCCAAGTACTCCGAGAAGATGAAAAACTGTTTTTT; CDR3: CASSQVLREDEKLFF
size: .; D: .; V: TRBV11-3; J: TRBJ2-1; DNA: TGTGCCAGCAGCCCGGGAAGTTACAATGAGCAGTTCTTC; CDR3: CASSPGSYNEQFF
size: once; D: TRBD1; V: TRBV7-2; J: TRBJ1-1; DNA: TGTGCCAGCAGCTTAGACAGGGGGACGCCGCTTCCCGCTTTCTTT; CDR3: CASSLDRGTPLPAFF
size: .; D: TRBD2; V: TRBV29-1; J: TRBJ2-1; DNA: TGCAGCGGATGGACTAGCGGGGAGCAGTTCTTC; CDR3: CSGWTSGEQFF
size: .; D: .; V: TRBV6-4; J: TRBJ2-7; DNA: TGTGCCAGCTTTATGGGGGGTAGGTTCGACGAGCAGTACTTC; CDR3: CASFMGGRFDEQYF
size: .; D: .; V: TRBV4-2; J: TRBJ2-3; DNA: TGTGCCAGCAGCCAAGAAGTCACAGGTGATTTATCCGATACGCAGTATTTT; CDR3: CASSQEVTGDLSDTQYF
size: .; D: .; V: TRBV6-5; J: TRBJ2-4; DNA: TGTGCCAGCAGTTACCTCCGGGGGGCGCAAAACATTCAGTACTTC; CDR3: CASSYLRGAQNIQYF
size: .; D: TRBD1; V: TRBV4-1; J: TRBJ2-1; DNA: TGCGCCAGCAGTCGAGGGGGACAGGGAATATTGCAGTTCTTC; CDR3: CASSRGGQGILQFF
size: .; D: .; V: TRBV19; J: TRBJ1-2; DNA: TGTGCCAGTAGTATAAGGTCGGCGGTGACCTTTTATGGCTACACCTTC; CDR3: CASSIRSAVTFYGYTF
size: .; D: .; V: TRBV6-7; J: TRBJ1-2; DNA: TGTGCCAGCAATAGGGGCACAGTCATCTATGGCTACACCTTC; CDR3: CASNRGTVIYGYTF
size: .; D: .; V: TRBV21-1; J: TRBJ2-2; DNA: TGTGCCAGCAGCAAAGGCGACACCGGGGAGCTGTTTTTT; CDR3: CASSKGDTGELFF
size: .; D: .; V: TRBV29-1; J: TRBJ1-3; DNA: TGCAGCGCTGATGTGTTAGAGGTCGACTCTGGAAACACCATATATTTT; CDR3: CSADVLEVDSGNTIYF
size: .; D: TRBD1; V: TRBV5-6; J: TRBJ1-1; DNA: TGTGCCAGCAGCTTGGAATGGACAACAGGGGGCTTCTCCACTGAAGCTTTCTTT; CDR3: CASSLEWTTGGFSTEAFF
size: .; D: .; V: TRBV19; J: TRBJ1-1; DNA: TGTGCCAGTATGATCGGGGTGAGAAGCACTGAAGCTTTCTTT; CDR3: CASMIGVRSTEAFF
size: .; D: .; V: TRBV28; J: TRBJ2-7; DNA: TGTGCCAGCAGTTTTTCTATCCTCTCCTACGAGCAGTACTTC; CDR3: CASSFSILSYEQYF
size: .; D: TRBD1; V: TRBV15; J: TRBJ1-5; DNA: TGTGCCACCAGCGGTGACAGGGAACTAGGACAGCCCCAGCATTTT; CDR3: CATSGDRELGQPQHF
size: .; D: .; V: TRBV18; J: TRBJ2-3; DNA: TGTGCCAGCTCATCATCGGCAGATACGCAGTATTTT; CDR3: CASSSSADTQYF
size: .; D: TRBD2; V: TRBV7-6; J: TRBJ2-1; DNA: TGTGCCAGCAGCTTGGCGACTAGCGGGATCGAAAATGAGCAGTTCTTC; CDR3: CASSLATSGIENEQFF
size: .; D: .; V: TRBV7-3; J: TRBJ1-1; DNA: TGTGCCAGCAGCCCACACTCGCTCGTCAGGGATTTTACTGAAGCTTTCTTT; CDR3: CASSPHSLVRDFTEAFF
size: .; D: .; V: TRBV30; J: TRBJ1-6; DNA: TGTGCCTGGAGTATGAGTTATAATTCACCCCTCCACTTT; CDR3: CAWSMSYNSPLHF
size: .; D: .; V: TRBV6-5; J: TRBJ1-2; DNA: TGTGCCAGCAGTTATGGCAGGGTGGGCTATGGCTACACCTTC; CDR3: CASSYGRVGYGYTF
size: once; D: .; V: TRBV6-5; J: TRBJ2-7; DNA: TGTGCCAGCAGTCCTGACATCTACGAGCAGTACTTC; CDR3: CASSPDIYEQYF
size: .; D: .; V: TRBV2; J: TRBJ2-2; DNA: TGTGCCAGCAGTGAGTTATGGGGCGTTAGCCGGGAGCTGTTTTTT; CDR3: CASSELWGVSRELFF
size: few; D: .; V: TRBV10-3; J: TRBJ1-1; DNA: TGTGCCATCATTCAGGACAGTGAAGCTTTCTTT; CDR3: CAIIQDSEAFF
size: .; D: .; V: TRBV27; J: TRBJ2-1; DNA: TGTGCCAGCAGTTGGGACTCTTACAATGAGCAGTTCTTC; CDR3: CASSWDSYNEQFF
size: .; D: TRBD1; V: TRBV29-1; J: TRBJ1-1; DNA: TGCAGCGTAGACAGGGTAACTGAAGCTTTCTTT; CDR3: CSVDRVTEAFF
size: few; D: TRBD1; V: TRBV6-4; J: TRBJ1-1; DNA: TGTGCCAGCAGGAACAGGACAGGGTCCAACACTGAAGCTTTCTTT; CDR3: CASRNRTGSNTEAFF
size: .; D: .; V: TRBV7-9; J: TRBJ2-7; DNA: TGTGCCAGCAGCTTAGGCAGGGGTCTGGGCCCCTTTCCTGAGCAGTACTTC; CDR3: CASSLGRGLGPFPEQYF
size: .; D: .; V: TRBV11-2; J: TRBJ2-1; DNA: TGTGCCAGCAGCTTATCTTGGAGCTCCTACAATGAGCAGTTCTTC; CDR3: CASSLSWSSYNEQFF
size: .; D: TRBD1; V: TRBV27; J: TRBJ1-5; DNA: TGTGCCAGCAGTTTAAGACAGGGTAATCAGCCCCAGCATTTT; CDR3: CASSLRQGNQPQHF
size: .; D: TRBD1; V: TRBV11-3; J: TRBJ1-1; DNA: TGTGCCAGCAGCGGGGGGACAGGATCACGCGACACTGAAGCTTTCTTT; CDR3: CASSGGTGSRDTEAFF
size: .; D: .; V: TRBV25-1; J: TRBJ2-5; DNA: TGTGCCAGCAGTGAGGGGTCGGGGGTGCAGACCCAGTACTTC; CDR3: CASSEGSGVQTQYF
size: .; D: .; V: TRBV29-1; J: TRBJ1-5; DNA: TGCAGCGTTGGGGTTGGGGCCGGCAATCAGCCCCAGCATTTT; CDR3: CSVGVGAGNQPQHF
size: .; D: .; V: TRBV7-9; J: TRBJ2-1; DNA: TGTGCTTTTGTGGCAGGGGCCTACAATGAGCAGTTCTTC; CDR3: CAFVAGAYNEQFF
size: .; D: TRBD2; V: TRBV6-4; J: TRBJ2-1; DNA: TGTGCCAGCAGTGACTCTCGGGAGGTCGATGAGCAGTTCTTC; CDR3: CASSDSREVDEQFF
size: once; D: .; V: TRBV11-3; J: TRBJ2-1; DNA: TGTGCCAGCAGCTTCTCAGCGGGCCCCTACAATGAGCAGTTCTTC; CDR3: CASSFSAGPYNEQFF
size: .; D: .; V: TRBV2; J: TRBJ2-1; DNA: TGTGCCAGCAATAGCATCGGGTACAATGAGCAGTTCTTC; CDR3: CASNSIGYNEQFF
size: few; D: .; V: TRBV7-9; J: TRBJ2-7; DNA: TGTGCCAGCAGCCGCAGGGAAGACTACGAGCAGTACTTC; CDR3: CASSRREDYEQYF
size: .; D: .; V: TRBV7-3; J: TRBJ2-2; DNA: TGTGCCAGCAGCCGCCTTTTCTCTGGGGCCACCGGGGAGCTGTTTTTT; CDR3: CASSRLFSGATGELFF
size: .; D: TRBD1; V: TRBV10-3; J: TRBJ2-5; DNA: TGTGCCATCAGTGAGCTACAGGGGCCCGAGACCCAGTACTTC; CDR3: CAISELQGPETQYF
size: .; D: .; V: TRBV21-1; J: TRBJ1-2; DNA: TGTGCCAGCGTAAGCTCCCGGAACTCTTGGGCCAAACAGGGAGTTAACTATGGCTACACCTTC; CDR3: CASVSSRNSWAKQGVNYGYTF
size: .; D: TRBD1; V: TRBV25-1; J: TRBJ2-5; DNA: TGTGCCAGCAGTGAATCCCGGACAGGGGCGGTCCAAGAGACCCAGTACTTC; CDR3: CASSESRTGAVQETQYF
size: .; D: TRBD1; V: TRBV5-8; J: TRBJ1-4; DNA: TGTGCCAGCAGCTTGCTCAGGGGGTTTACGGCTAATGAAAAACTGTTTTTT; CDR3: CASSLLRGFTANEKLFF
size: .; D: .; V: TRBV5-1; J: TRBJ2-1; DNA: TGCGCCAGCAGCTTGGTAGTGAGCGTTCATGAGCAGTTCTTC; CDR3: CASSLVVSVHEQFF